This T cell receptor beta chain was identified in a study of beta chain features in type 1 diabetes. Study-wide points: PCR might favor shorter templates, but any such skew would affect patients and controls equally. VDJ junctions from patients with type 1 diabetes contained fewer insertions and more deletions.

CD4+ naive, central memory, regulatory and stem cell-like memory cells were sorted via CD45RO/CCR7/CD25/CD127/CD95/CD27. The authors obtained over 98% purity in all sorted populations. TCRB transcripts that were expressed got sequenced, as all of the isolated RNA had been reverse transcribed. Libraries were prepared by immunoSEQ multiplex PCR; TCRdb keeps only in-frame clonotypes and omits some of them. The sample records some 45,000 clones, around 50% being singletons. The junction had 3 bases not matched to a gene; V was cut back by 6 bases and J by 4 bases. The CDR3 spans 13 residues. The germline CDR1 and CDR2 sequences are SQVTM and ANQGSEA. Only a few counts were recorded for this clone. Its antigen is currently unknown.

The sample consisted of Tregs from blood. The receptor comes from a young woman in good health. V and J are TRBV29-1 and TRBJ2-3; 11 bases match TRBD1. CDR3 sequence: CSVGQGGPDTQYF. The DNA of the CDR3 is TGCAGCGTGGGACAGGGGGGGCCAGATACGCAGTATTTT.